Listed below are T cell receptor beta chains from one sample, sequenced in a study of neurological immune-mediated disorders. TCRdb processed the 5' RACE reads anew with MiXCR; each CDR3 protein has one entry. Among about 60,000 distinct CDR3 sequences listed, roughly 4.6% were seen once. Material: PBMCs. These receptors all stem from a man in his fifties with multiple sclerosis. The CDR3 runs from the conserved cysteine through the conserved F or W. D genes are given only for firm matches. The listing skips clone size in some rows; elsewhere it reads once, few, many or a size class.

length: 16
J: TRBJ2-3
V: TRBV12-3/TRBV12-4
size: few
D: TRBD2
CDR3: CASSLGPGGPTDTQYF
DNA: TGTGCCAGCAGTTTGGGTCCGGGAGGGCCTACAGATACGCAGTATTTT

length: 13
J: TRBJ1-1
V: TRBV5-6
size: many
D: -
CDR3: CASSLTAAPEAFF
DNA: TGTGCCAGCAGTCTGACCGCGGCCCCTGAAGCTTTCTTT

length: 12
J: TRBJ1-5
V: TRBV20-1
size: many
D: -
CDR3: CSAVGGHQPQHF
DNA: TGCAGTGCTGTCGGGGGTCATCAGCCCCAGCATTTT

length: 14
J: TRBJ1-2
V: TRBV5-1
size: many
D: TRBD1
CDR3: CASSLALGQNGYTF
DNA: TGCGCCAGCAGCTTGGCCTTGGGACAGAATGGCTACACCTTC

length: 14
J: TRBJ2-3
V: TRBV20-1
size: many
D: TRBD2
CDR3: CSAKGLAGTDTQYF
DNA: TGCAGTGCTAAAGGACTAGCGGGCACAGATACGCAGTATTTT

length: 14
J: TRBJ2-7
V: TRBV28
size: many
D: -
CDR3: CASSLSGISYEQYF
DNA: TGTGCCAGCAGTTTGTCAGGGATCTCCTACGAGCAGTACTTC

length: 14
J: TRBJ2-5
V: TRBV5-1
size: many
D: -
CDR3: CASSLERNQETQYF
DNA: TGCGCCAGCAGCTTGGAAAGGAACCAAGAGACCCAGTACTTC

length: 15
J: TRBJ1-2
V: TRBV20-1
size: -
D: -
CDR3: CSARDDQRSGYGYTF
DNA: TGCAGTGCTAGAGATGACCAGCGCTCCGGTTATGGCTACACCTTC

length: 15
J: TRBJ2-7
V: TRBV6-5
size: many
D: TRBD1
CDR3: CATRRGQGGFYEQYF
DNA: TGTGCCACCCGGCGAGGACAGGGGGGTTTTTACGAGCAGTACTTC

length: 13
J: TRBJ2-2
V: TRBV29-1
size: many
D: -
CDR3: CSVVKGLTGELFF
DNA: TGCAGCGTTGTAAAGGGGCTAACCGGGGAGCTGTTTTTT

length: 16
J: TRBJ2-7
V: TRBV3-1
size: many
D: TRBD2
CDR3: CASSQTTTSGGHEQYF
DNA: TGTGCCAGCAGCCAAACTACGACTAGCGGGGGCCACGAGCAGTACTTC

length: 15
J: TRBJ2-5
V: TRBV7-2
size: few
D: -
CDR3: CASSLARGREETQYF
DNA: TGTGCCAGCAGCTTAGCGCGTGGAAGGGAAGAGACCCAGTACTTC

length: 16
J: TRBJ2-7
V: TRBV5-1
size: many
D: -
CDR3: CASSPRRDSRTYEQYF
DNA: TGCGCCAGCAGCCCCCGACGAGATAGTAGGACCTACGAGCAGTACTTC

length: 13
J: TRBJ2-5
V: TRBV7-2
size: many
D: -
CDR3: CASSLTRGETQYF
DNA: TGTGCCAGCAGCTTGACGAGGGGAGAGACCCAGTACTTC